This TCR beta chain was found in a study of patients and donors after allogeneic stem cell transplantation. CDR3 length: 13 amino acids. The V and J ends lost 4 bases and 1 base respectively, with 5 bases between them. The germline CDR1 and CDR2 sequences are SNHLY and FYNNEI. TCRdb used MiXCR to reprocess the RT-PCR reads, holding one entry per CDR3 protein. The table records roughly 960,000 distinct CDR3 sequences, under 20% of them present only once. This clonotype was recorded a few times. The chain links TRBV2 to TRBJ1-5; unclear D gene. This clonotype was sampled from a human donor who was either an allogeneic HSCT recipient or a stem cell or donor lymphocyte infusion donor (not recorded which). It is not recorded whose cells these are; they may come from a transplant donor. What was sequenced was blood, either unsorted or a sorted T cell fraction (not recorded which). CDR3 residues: CASSGESNQPQHF. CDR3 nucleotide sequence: TGTGCCAGCAGTGGAGAAAGCAATCAGCCCCAGCATTTT.